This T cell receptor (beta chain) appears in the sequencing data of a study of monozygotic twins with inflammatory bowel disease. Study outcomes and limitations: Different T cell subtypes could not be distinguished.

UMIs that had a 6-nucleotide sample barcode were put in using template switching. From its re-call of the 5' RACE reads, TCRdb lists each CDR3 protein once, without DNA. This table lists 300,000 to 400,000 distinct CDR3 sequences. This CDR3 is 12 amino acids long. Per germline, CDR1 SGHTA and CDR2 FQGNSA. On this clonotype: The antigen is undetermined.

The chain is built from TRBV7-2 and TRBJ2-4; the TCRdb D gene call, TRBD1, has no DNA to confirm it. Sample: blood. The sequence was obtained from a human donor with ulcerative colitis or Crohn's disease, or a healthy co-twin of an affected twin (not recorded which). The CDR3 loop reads CASSLGGDIQYF.